These 25 T cell receptor beta chains were sequenced from one sample in a study of cytomegalovirus exposure and HLA in healthy donors. The PCR ran on 60 Vbeta and 13 Jbeta primers. Clones were read by immunoSEQ multiplex PCR, and TCRdb kept only the in-frame ones, dropping some. The data show 170,000 or so clones, about 73% seen once. The sample was PBMCs. The origin of the receptors is a woman between 45 and 65 years old in good health and CMV-seropositive.

The rearrangement joins TRBV5-4 to TRBJ2-3; 10 bases agree with TRBD2. J lost 5 bases, V lost 5 bases, and 11 bases had no gene match. The germline gives CDR1 SGHNT, CDR2 YYREEE (reference sequence). This CDR3 has 16 residues. The CDR3 spells CASSNKRGGVRDTQYF. DNA for the CDR3: TGTGCCAGCAGTAATAAGCGGGGGGGCGTAAGAGATACGCAGTATTTT.

The V and J genes are TRBV30 and TRBJ1-1; a weak D match, TRBD1 (6 bases). V was trimmed by 1 base and J by 4 bases, leaving 13 bases between them. The CDR3 is 14 residues long. Germline V gene data show CDR1 as GTSNPN and CDR2 as SVGIG (reference sequence). The CDR3, as DNA: TGTGCCTGGAGTGGACAGGCTGGGGGCACTGAAGCTTTCTTT. Translated: CAWSGQAGGTEAFF.

This clone was seen just once. The chain joins TRBV5-1 to TRBJ2-7, with 10 nucleotides matching TRBD1. This CDR3 spans 16 amino acids. Looked up from germline, CDR1 is SGHRS and CDR2 is YFSETQ. V was clipped by 0 bases and J by 4 bases; unmatched bases: 7. The CDR3: CASSLAGTGAPYEQYF. CDR3 in DNA: TGCGCCAGCAGCTTGGCTGGGACAGGGGCTCCATACGAGCAGTACTTC.

The rearrangement links TRBV2 to TRBJ1-2; TRBD1 might be the D (6 bases). The CDR3 totals 14 residues. Per the germline V gene, CDR1 is SNHLY and CDR2 is FYNNEI. V lost 1 base, J lost 8 bases, and 14 bases lay in between. The DNA of the CDR3 is TGTGCCAGCAGTGAAGAGACAGGCGTATTGGGCTACACCTTC. Translated: CASSEETGVLGYTF. Based on the CDR3 plus reference TRBV2 and TRBJ1-2, the full variable domain is EPEVTQTPSHQVTQMGQEVILRCVPISNHLYFYWYRQILGQKVEFLVSFYNNEISEKSEIFDDQFSVERPDGSNFTLKIRSTKLEDSAMYFCASSEETGVLGYTFGSGTRLTVV.

This chain joins TRBV2 and TRBJ2-1, with D perhaps TRBD1 (5 bases). This CDR3 has 13 amino acids. Trimming took 11 bases from V and 4 from J, leaving 15 bases between them. Germline V lookup: CDR1 SNHLY, CDR2 FYNNEI. The CDR3 coding sequence is TGTGCCGTCCAGGGCCCCTTATACAATGAGCAGTTCTTC. Translating it yields CAVQGPLYNEQFF. The entire variable domain, with the rest obtained from reference TRBV2 and TRBJ2-1, is as follows: EPEVTQTPSHQVTQMGQEVILRCVPISNHLYFYWYRQILGQKVEFLVSFYNNEISEKSEIFDDQFSVERPDGSNFTLKIRSTKLEDSAMYFCAVQGPLYNEQFFGPGTRLTVL.

In its sample, this clone was seen a few times. In the same sample, other DNA sequences code for this CDR3. The CDR3 is CASSWTGEEQYF. The DNA for the CDR3 is TGTGCCAGCAGCTGGACAGGGGAAGAGCAGTACTTC. V usage is TRBV5-5 and J usage is TRBJ2-7, with 9 bases that match TRBD1. After removal of 3 bases from V and 7 bases from J, the junction contained 2 bases not matched to a gene. CDR3 length: 12 residues. Germline V CDR1 and CDR2: SGHKS, YYEKEE (reference sequence). The whole variable domain, remainder taken from reference TRBV5-5 and TRBJ2-7, is DAGVTQSPTHLIKTRGQQVTLRCSPISGHKSVSWYQQVLGQGPQFIFQYYEKEERGRGNFPDRFSARQFPNYSSELNVNALLLGDSALYLCASSWTGEEQYFGPGTRLTVT.

This clone occurred a few times. CDR3 sequence: CASSVQGDEQYF. CDR3 in DNA: TGTGCCAGCAGTGTACAGGGTGACGAGCAGTACTTC. The chain links TRBV6-1 to TRBJ2-7; a weak D match, TRBD1 (6 bases). The CDR3 length is 12 residues. The V end lost 4 bases, the J end lost 5 bases, and 9 bases lay between the germline ends. Germline values: CDR1 MNHNS, CDR2 SASEGT.

The genes are TRBV2 and TRBJ2-7; 11 bases agree with TRBD2. The J segment lost 4 bases and the V segment lost 7 bases, leaving 6 bases of the junction unmatched. This CDR3 is built from 14 residues. Germline V gene sequence: CDR1 SNHLY, CDR2 FYNNEI. The CDR3 bases are TGTGCCAGCACCCGTAGCGGGGGGGTTTACGAGCAGTACTTC. Encoded protein: CASTRSGGVYEQYF.

This chain connects TRBV28 to TRBJ2-1, with 16 bases identical to TRBD2. There are 19 residues in the CDR3. CDR1 and CDR2 (germline): MDHEN, SYDVKM. V lost 5 bases and J lost 6; bases outside the gene matches: 13. The CDR3 here is CASSTPGLAGGEKFNEQFF. The CDR3 DNA follows: TGTGCCAGCAGTACGCCGGGACTAGCGGGGGGGGAAAAGTTCAATGAGCAGTTCTTC.

The genes are TRBV29-1 and TRBJ1-2, with D maybe TRBD1 (5 bases). This CDR3 is built from 13 residues. Trimming stripped 3 bases from V and 3 bases from J, with 11 bases between. Germline CDR1 reads SQVTM; CDR2 reads ANQGSEA. The CDR3 DNA reads as TGCAGCGTTGAGGGGGGACGGGACTATGGCTACACCTTC. Its protein is CSVEGGRDYGYTF.

The CDR3 DNA reads TGTGCCAGCAGCGTAGGGGGGGACAGGGAAGCTTTCTTT. Translation: CASSVGGDREAFF. The chain is built from TRBV9 and TRBJ1-1; 8 bases align to TRBD1. Germline trimming cut 0 bases from V and 8 bases from J; bases unmatched to any gene: 3. CDR1 and CDR2 (germline): SGDLS, YYNGEE. There are 13 residues in the CDR3.

The chain uses TRBV5-4 and TRBJ2-5; 7 bases are a match to TRBD1. The length of the CDR3 is 16 residues. Trimming removed 2 bases from V and 0 bases from J; junction bases left unmatched: 7. The germline V gene has CDR1 SGHNT and CDR2 YYREEE (reference sequence). The CDR3, as DNA: TGTGCCAGCAGCTTAGGACAGGAGCCGTACCAAGAGACCCAGTACTTC. Translation gives CASSLGQEPYQETQYF.

The sample holds one count of this clone. The V and J genes are TRBV5-1 and TRBJ2-3; 7 positions agree with TRBD2. Germline V gene sequence: CDR1 SGHRS, CDR2 YFSETQ. The junction had 17 bases not matched to a gene; V was cut back by 7 bases and J by 3 bases. The CDR3 spans 17 residues. The DNA for the CDR3 is TGCGCCAGCGCTAGAGTGGGAGGGAGGATGGGGACAGATACGCAGTATTTT. Translation gives CASARVGGRMGTDTQYF.

The V gene is TRBV6-4, the J gene TRBJ1-5; TRBD1 matches 7 bases. The CDR3 totals 15 residues. The V segment lost 7 bases and the J segment 4 bases; nucleotides outside the gene matches: 10. Germline V gives CDR1 MRHNA, CDR2 SNTAGT. CDR3 loop: CASKQGVLGNQPQHF. The CDR3 DNA follows: TGTGCCAGCAAGCAGGGGGTATTGGGGAATCAGCCCCAGCATTTT.

This clone is a singleton in its sample. The rearrangement links TRBV19 to TRBJ2-1, with 10 bases aligning to TRBD2. There are 16 residues in the CDR3. The V and J ends lost 0 bases and 7 bases, in that order; junction bases with no gene match: 6. Germline V gives CDR1 LNHDA, CDR2 SQIVND (reference sequence). The DNA of the CDR3 is TGTGCCAGTAGTATAGATGCGGCTAGCGGGGGTAATGAGCAGTTCTTC. The encoded protein is CASSIDAASGGNEQFF.

The chain has TRBV5-4 and TRBJ1-3, with 7 bases identical to TRBD1. CDR1 SGHNT and CDR2 YYREEE come from the germline V gene (reference sequence). There are 17 residues in the CDR3. V dropped 4 bases and J dropped 0; count of bases not matched to a gene: 10. The CDR3 spells CASSLQGGASSGNTIYF. As DNA, the CDR3 is TGTGCCAGCAGCCTTCAGGGGGGTGCCAGCTCTGGAAACACCATATATTTT.

This clone was recorded once. The chain carries TRBV27 and TRBJ1-3; D possibly corresponds to TRBD1 (5 bases). V dropped 5 bases and J dropped 2 bases, with 7 bases sitting between them. CDR3 length: 13 amino acids. Germline CDR1 MNHEY, CDR2 SMNVEV (reference sequence). The CDR3 bases are TGTGCCAGCAGTCCCAGGGCTGGAAACACCATATATTTT. It codes for CASSPRAGNTIYF.

The chain combines TRBV19 with TRBJ2-5; TRBD1 aligns across 8 bases. The assigned J gene may be wrong: the sequence end matches TRBJ2-7 better. CDR3 length equals 15 residues. CDR1 and CDR2 (germline): LNHDA, SQIVND (reference sequence). CDR3 nucleotide sequence: TGTGCCAGTAGTATAGATGCGACAGGGGCCTACGAGCAGTACTTC. Protein product: CASSIDATGAYEQYF.

This chain joins TRBV7-2 and TRBJ1-6; TRBD1 aligns across 10 bases. The CDR3 sequence is 15 residues long. CDR1 is SGHTA, CDR2 FQGNSA, per germline. V shed 5 bases, J shed 10 bases, and the junction held 8 bases outside the gene matches. CDR3 nucleotide sequence: TGTGCCAGCAGCCCCCAGGGACAGGGGCAATCACCCCTCCACTTT. This sequence encodes CASSPQGQGQSPLHF.

At least ten counts were recorded for this clone. J is TRBJ1-3 and V is TRBV6-5; 9 bases are shared with TRBD1. Trimming removed 4 bases from V and 2 bases from J; junction bases left unmatched: 6. Germline CDR1 reads MNHEY; CDR2 reads SVGAGI. The CDR3 is 16 residues long. CDR3 protein: CASSFSGTGTGNTIYF. CDR3 in DNA: TGTGCCAGCAGTTTCTCCGGGACAGGGACTGGAAACACCATATATTTT.

The table lists this clone with a count of one. The gene calls are TRBV5-5 and TRBJ2-2, with TRBD2 as a possible D gene (5 bases). CDR3 length: 16 residues. Trimming removed 3 bases at V and 0 bases at J, with 12 bases between. Germline V gives CDR1 SGHKS, CDR2 YYEKEE (reference sequence). This CDR3 reads CASSWMAGPNTGELFF. CDR3 in DNA: TGTGCCAGCAGCTGGATGGCGGGCCCGAACACCGGGGAGCTGTTTTTT.

The chain couples TRBV10-3 to TRBJ2-3; D is perhaps TRBD1 (6 bases). The V and J ends lost 1 base and 0 bases respectively, with 8 bases between them. Germline lookup yields CDR1 ENHRY and CDR2 SYGVKD. The CDR3 totals 15 residues. The CDR3 sequence: CAISELDSSTDTQYF. Here the CDR3 DNA reads TGTGCCATCAGTGAGTTGGACAGCAGCACAGATACGCAGTATTTT.

The rearrangement joins TRBV6-1 to TRBJ1-1; 7 bases line up with TRBD1. The CDR3 loop spans 14 amino acids. Unmatched junction bases numbered 6, after V lost 4 bases and J lost 4 bases. Per germline, CDR1 MNHNS and CDR2 SASEGT. CDR3 nucleotide sequence: TGTGCCAGCAGTGCAGGGGGATCTGGCACTGAAGCTTTCTTT. Its translation: CASSAGGSGTEAFF.

The chain joins TRBV11-3 to TRBJ2-5; 8 nucleotides agree with TRBD1. This CDR3 region has 15 residues. V lost 2 bases and J lost 5; bases outside the gene matches: 7. The V gene's germline CDR1 is SGHNT and CDR2 YENEEA. The CDR3 DNA reads as TGTGCCAGCAGCTTACGACAGGGGCCTATGGAGACCCAGTACTTC. Translated, it gives CASSLRQGPMETQYF.

V is TRBV15 and J is TRBJ2-5; D is possibly TRBD2 (6 bases). Germline CDR1 LNHNV, CDR2 YYDKDF (reference sequence). With 1 base removed from V and 5 bases from J, the gap between germline ends came to 17 bases. The CDR3 covers 16 residues. CDR3 region: CATSRGFERARETQYF. The CDR3 nucleotides are TGTGCCACCAGCAGAGGTTTCGAGCGGGCAAGGGAGACCCAGTACTTC.